This T cell receptor beta chain emerged from a study of T cells in Graves' hyperthyroidism and ophthalmopathy. Amplified TCR beta CDR3 regions came from RNA transcripts. The HTBI primer set was used in a first-round RT-PCR of the TCR CDR3. Each CDR3 protein gets one entry after TCRdb re-called the multiplex PCR reads with MiXCR. The sample lists 550,000 to 700,000 distinct CDR3 sequences; 14% to 15% were seen once. This clonotype came up many times. With 8 bases removed from V and 4 bases from J, the gap between germline ends came to 20 bases. The CDR3 length is 15 residues. Germline loops: CDR1 SNHLY, CDR2 FYNNEI.

Specimen: blood. The sequence derives from a woman in her thirties or forties with Graves' ophthalmopathy. The rearrangement links TRBV2 to TRBJ1-2; D gene uncertain. CDR3 DNA: TGTGCCAGCGTCCCCGGGGAGCCCAACATCTATGGCTACACCTTC. This gives the protein CASVPGEPNIYGYTF.